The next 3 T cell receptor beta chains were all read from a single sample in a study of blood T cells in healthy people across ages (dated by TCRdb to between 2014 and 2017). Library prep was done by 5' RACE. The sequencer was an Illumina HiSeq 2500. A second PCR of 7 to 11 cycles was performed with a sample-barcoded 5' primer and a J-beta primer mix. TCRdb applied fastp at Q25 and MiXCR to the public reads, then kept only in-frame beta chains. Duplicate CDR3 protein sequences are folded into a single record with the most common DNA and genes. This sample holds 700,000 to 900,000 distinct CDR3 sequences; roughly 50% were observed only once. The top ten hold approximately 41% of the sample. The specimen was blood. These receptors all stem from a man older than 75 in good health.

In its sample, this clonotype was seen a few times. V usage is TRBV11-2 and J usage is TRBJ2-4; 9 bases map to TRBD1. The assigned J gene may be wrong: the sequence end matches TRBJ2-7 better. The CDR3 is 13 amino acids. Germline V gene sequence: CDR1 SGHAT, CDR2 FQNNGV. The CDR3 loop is CASSWDRDHEQYF. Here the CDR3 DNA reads TGTGCCAGCAGCTGGGACAGGGACCACGAGCAGTACTTC.

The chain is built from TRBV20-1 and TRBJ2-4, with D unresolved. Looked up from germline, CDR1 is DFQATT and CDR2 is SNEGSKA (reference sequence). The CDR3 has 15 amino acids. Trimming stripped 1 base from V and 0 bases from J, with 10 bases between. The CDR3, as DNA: TGCAGTGCTAGAGTACAGAACCTAGCCAAAAACATTCAGTACTTC. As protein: CSARVQNLAKNIQYF.

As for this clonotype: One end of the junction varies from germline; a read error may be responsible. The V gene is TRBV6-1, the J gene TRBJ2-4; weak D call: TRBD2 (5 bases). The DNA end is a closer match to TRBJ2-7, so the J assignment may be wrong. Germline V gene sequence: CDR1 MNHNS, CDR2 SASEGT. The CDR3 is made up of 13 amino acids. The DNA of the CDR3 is TGTGCCAGCGGTGAGGGTCTCTCCTACGAGCAGTACTTC. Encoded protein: CASGEGLSYEQYF.